This TCR beta chain was recovered during a study of blood T cell repertoires in COVID-19. Study-level background: Acute and convalescent COVID-19 samples came from the United States, Italy and Spain. Nucleic acid was either cDNA or gDNA, and it came from T cells, B-cell-depleted T cells, or PBMCs.

The CDR3 is made up of 13 amino acids. V shed 4 bases and J shed 8 bases, with 9 bases lying between them. From germline, CDR1 is LNHDA and CDR2 SQIVND (reference sequence). As handled by the study authors: Nucleated cell counts were estimated from reference gene primer amplification. Only in-frame clones appear in the TCRdb table, and some are missing; sequencing was by immunoSEQ multiplex PCR. The DNA gave D and trimming, while V, J and clone size come from that table. The sample lists over 100,000 clones, about 89% occurring once. The sequencing sample was made of peripheral blood. The receptor was isolated from a middle-aged man with acute or convalescent COVID-19. V usage is TRBV19 and J usage is TRBJ1-6; D might be TRBD1 (6 bases). CDR3 amino acids: CASSTGVDSPLHF. In DNA, the CDR3 is TGTGCCAGTAGTACAGGGGTGGATTCACCCCTCCACTTT.